The source of this T cell receptor beta chain is a study of blood T cell repertoires in COVID-19. Study background: Researchers got acute and convalescent COVID-19 samples from the United States, Italy and Spain. The cDNA or gDNA used as material had been derived from T cells, B-cell-depleted T cells, or PBMCs.

Original processing methods: Counts of nucleated cells, estimated from reference gene primer amplification, were obtained. The repertoire was sequenced with immunoSEQ multiplex PCR; TCRdb's copy has only in-frame clones and lacks some. V and J calls and clone size are given by that table; D and trimming were obtained from the DNA. The table lists tens of thousands of clones, around three quarters of them singletons. This CDR3 comprises 16 residues. Germline CDR1 reads SEHNR; CDR2 reads FQNEAQ (reference sequence). The J segment lost 3 bases and the V segment lost 5 bases, leaving 10 bases of the junction unmatched. This clone was seen only once.

Material: peripheral blood. The V gene is TRBV7-9, the J gene TRBJ2-1; 7 nucleotides agree with TRBD1. The sequence was obtained from a woman aged 80 or older with acute or convalescent COVID-19. CDR3 nucleotides: TGTGCCAGCAGCCCTCAGACAGGGATGGTCTACAATGAGCAGTTCTTC. This encodes CASSPQTGMVYNEQFF. Based on the CDR3 plus reference TRBV7-9 and TRBJ2-1, the full variable domain is DTGVSQNPRHKITKRGQNVTFRCDPISEHNRLYWYRQTLGQGPEFLTYFQNEAQLEKSRLLSDRFSAERPKGSFSTLEIQRTEQGDSAMYLCASSPQTGMVYNEQFFGPGTRLTVL.